Presented here are 2 T cell receptor beta chains from one specimen sequenced in a study of OX40 agonist ivuxolimab in advanced cancers. This table comes from immunoSEQ multiplex PCR, and its TCRdb copy is limited to in-frame clones, with some not included. The sample consists of tens of thousands of clones, approximately 88% of them appearing once. Sequenced here: CD4+ or CD8+ T cells sorted from blood, sampled in a trial of the OX40 agonist ivuxolimab. The receptors were sampled from an adult with an advanced solid tumor such as melanoma, head and neck, liver or kidney cancer.

The rearrangement uses TRBV5-1 and TRBJ2-1; possibly TRBD2 for D (5 bases). CDR3 length equals 18 residues. V was clipped by 3 bases and J by 2 bases, with 21 bases between them. Germline-derived CDR1 and CDR2 are SGHRS and YFSETQ. The CDR3 protein is CASSSGSRGSQTYNEQFF. The CDR3 region has the DNA TGCGCCAGCAGCTCAGGAAGTCGCGGGTCCCAAACCTACAATGAGCAGTTCTTC.

The chain joins TRBV9 to TRBJ2-7, with TRBD1 matching 10 bases. The CDR3 runs to 15 residues. CDR1 and CDR2 from the germline V gene are SGDLS and YYNGEE. V shed 2 bases and J 3 bases; nucleotides not matched to a gene: 5. The CDR3 region is CASSVAGTGVYEQYF. The CDR3, as DNA: TGTGCCAGCAGCGTGGCCGGGACAGGGGTCTACGAGCAGTACTTC.